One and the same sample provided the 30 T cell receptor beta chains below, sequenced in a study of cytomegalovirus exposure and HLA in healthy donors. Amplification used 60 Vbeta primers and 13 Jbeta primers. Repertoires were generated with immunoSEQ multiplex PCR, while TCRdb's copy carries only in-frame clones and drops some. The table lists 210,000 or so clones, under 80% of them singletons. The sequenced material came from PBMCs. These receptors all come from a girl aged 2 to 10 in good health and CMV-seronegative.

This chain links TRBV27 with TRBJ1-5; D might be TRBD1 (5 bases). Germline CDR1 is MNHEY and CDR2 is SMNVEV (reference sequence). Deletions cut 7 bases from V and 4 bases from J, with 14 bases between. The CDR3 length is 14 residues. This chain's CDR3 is CASKEGRGNQPQHF. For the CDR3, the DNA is TGTGCCAGCAAAGAGGGGAGGGGAAATCAGCCCCAGCATTTT.

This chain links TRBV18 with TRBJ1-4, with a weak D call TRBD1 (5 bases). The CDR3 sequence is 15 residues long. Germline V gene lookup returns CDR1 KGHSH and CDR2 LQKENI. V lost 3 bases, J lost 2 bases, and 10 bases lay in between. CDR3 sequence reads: CASSPVTVTNEKLFF. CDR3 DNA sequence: TGTGCCAGCTCACCTGTGACAGTCACTAATGAAAAACTGTTTTTT.

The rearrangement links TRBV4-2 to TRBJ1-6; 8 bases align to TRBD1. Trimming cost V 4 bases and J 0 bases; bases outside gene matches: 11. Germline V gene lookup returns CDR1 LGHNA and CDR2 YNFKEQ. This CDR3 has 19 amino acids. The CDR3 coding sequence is TGTGCCAGCAGCCTTGGAAGAGGGACAGGATTCTCCTATAATTCACCCCTCCACTTT. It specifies CASSLGRGTGFSYNSPLHF.

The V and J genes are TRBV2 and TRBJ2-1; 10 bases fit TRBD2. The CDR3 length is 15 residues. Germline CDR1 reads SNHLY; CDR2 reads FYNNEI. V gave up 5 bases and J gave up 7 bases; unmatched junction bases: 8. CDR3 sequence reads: CASSYKREGLNEQFF. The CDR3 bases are TGTGCCAGCAGTTACAAGCGGGAGGGCCTGAATGAGCAGTTCTTC.

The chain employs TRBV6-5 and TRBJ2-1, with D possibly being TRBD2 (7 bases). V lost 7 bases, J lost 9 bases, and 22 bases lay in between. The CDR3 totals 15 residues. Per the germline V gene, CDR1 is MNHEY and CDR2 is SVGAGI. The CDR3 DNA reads TGTGCCAGCAAACTGAGGGGGGAGGGCCGCGGTGAGCAGTTCTTC. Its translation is CASKLRGEGRGEQFF.

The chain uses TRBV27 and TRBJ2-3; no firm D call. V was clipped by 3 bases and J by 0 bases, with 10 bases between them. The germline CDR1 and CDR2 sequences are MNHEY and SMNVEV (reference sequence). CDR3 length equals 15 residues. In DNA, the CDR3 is TGTGCCAGCAGTTTTCTGAGTCCTAGCACAGATACGCAGTATTTT. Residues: CASSFLSPSTDTQYF.

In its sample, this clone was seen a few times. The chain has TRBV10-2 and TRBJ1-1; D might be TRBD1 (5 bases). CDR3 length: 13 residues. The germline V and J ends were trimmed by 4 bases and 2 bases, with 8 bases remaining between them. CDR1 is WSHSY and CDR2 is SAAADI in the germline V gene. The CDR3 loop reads CASSGQSNTEAFF. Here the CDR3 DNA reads TGCGCCAGCAGTGGACAGAGCAACACTGAAGCTTTCTTT.

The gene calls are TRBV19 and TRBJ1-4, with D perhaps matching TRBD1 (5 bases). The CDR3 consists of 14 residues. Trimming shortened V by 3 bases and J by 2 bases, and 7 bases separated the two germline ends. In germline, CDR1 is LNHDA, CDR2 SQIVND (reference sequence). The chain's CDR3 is CASSIGGTNEKLFF. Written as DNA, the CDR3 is TGTGCCAGTAGTATTGGGGGGACTAATGAAAAACTGTTTTTT.

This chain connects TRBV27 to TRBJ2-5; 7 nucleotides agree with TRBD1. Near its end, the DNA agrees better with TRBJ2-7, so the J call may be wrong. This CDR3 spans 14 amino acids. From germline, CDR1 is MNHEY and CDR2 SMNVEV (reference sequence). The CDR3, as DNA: TGTGCCAGCAGTTTGGGACAGCCCTTTTACGAGCAGTACTTC. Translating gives CASSLGQPFYEQYF.

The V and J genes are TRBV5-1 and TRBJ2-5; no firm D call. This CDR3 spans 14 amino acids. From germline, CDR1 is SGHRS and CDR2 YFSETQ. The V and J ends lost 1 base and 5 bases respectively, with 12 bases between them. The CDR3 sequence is CASSLTFRWETQYF. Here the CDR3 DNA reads TGCGCCAGCAGCTTGACCTTCCGGTGGGAGACCCAGTACTTC.

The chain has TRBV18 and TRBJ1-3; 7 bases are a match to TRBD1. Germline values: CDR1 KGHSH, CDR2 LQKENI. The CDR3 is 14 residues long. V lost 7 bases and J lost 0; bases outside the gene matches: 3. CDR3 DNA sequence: TGTGCCAGCTACGGGACAGACTCTGGAAACACCATATATTTT. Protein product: CASYGTDSGNTIYF.

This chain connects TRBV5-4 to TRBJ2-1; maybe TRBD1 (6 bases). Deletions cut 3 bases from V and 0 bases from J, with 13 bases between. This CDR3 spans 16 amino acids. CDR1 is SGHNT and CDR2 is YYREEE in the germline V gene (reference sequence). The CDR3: CASSSRDTSSYNEQFF. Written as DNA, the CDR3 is TGTGCCAGCAGCTCCCGGGACACTAGCTCCTACAATGAGCAGTTCTTC.

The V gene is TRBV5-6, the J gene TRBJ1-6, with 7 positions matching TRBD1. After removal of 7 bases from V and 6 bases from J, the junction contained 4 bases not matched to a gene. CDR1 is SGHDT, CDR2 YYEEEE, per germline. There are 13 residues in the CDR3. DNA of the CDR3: TGTGCCAGCGAGGACAGGATTAATTCACCCCTCCACTTT. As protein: CASEDRINSPLHF.

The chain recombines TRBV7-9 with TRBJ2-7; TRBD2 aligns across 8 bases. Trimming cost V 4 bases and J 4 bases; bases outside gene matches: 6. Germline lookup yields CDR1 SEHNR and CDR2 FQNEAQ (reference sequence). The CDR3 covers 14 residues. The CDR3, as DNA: TGTGCCAGCAGCTGGGGCGGGGGGCTGTACGAGCAGTACTTC. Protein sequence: CASSWGGGLYEQYF.

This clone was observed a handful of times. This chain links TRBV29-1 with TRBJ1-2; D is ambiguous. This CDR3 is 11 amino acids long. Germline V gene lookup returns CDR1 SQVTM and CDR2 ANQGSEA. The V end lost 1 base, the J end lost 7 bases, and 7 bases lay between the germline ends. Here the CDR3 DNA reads TGCAGCGTTGAAGGACTAGGTGGCTACACCTTC. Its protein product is CSVEGLGGYTF.

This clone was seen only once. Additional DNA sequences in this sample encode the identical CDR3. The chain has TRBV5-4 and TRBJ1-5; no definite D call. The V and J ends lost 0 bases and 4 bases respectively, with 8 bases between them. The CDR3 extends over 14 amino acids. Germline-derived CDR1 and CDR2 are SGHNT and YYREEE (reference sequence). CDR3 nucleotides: TGTGCCAGCAGCTTGGATCCGGGGAATCAGCCCCAGCATTTT. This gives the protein CASSLDPGNQPQHF.

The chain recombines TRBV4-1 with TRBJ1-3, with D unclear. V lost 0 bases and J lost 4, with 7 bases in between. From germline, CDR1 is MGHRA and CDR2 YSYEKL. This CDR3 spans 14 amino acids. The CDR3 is CASSQDQSGNTIYF. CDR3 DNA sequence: TGCGCCAGCAGCCAAGATCAATCCGGAAACACCATATATTTT.

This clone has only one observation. CDR3 sequence: CSVGPAGRGQNYGYTF. The CDR3 coding sequence is TGCAGCGTGGGACCCGCCGGCAGGGGCCAAAACTATGGCTACACCTTC. V and J are TRBV29-1 and TRBJ1-2, with TRBD1 as a possible D gene (6 bases). The CDR3 extends over 16 amino acids. With 6 bases removed from V and 2 bases from J, the gap between germline ends came to 22 bases. Germline V gene data show CDR1 as SQVTM and CDR2 as ANQGSEA. Based on the CDR3 plus reference TRBV29-1 and TRBJ1-2, the full variable domain is SAVISQKPSRDICQRGTSLTIQCQVDSQVTMMFWYRQQPGQSLTLIATANQGSEATYESGFVIDKFPISRPNLTFSTLTVSNMSPEDSSIYLCSVGPAGRGQNYGYTFGSGTRLTVV.

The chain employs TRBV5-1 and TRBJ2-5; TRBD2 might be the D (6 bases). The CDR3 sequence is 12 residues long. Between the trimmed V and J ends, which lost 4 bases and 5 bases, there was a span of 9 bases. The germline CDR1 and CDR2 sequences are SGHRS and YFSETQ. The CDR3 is CASSQAGETQYF. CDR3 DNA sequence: TGCGCCAGCAGCCAGGCGGGGGAGACCCAGTACTTC.

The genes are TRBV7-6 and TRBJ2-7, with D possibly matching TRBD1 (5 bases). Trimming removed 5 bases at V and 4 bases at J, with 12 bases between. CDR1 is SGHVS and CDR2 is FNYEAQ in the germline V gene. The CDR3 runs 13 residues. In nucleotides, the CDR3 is TGTGCCAGCAGCCCCAATCAGGGATACGAGCAGTACTTC. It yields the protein CASSPNQGYEQYF.

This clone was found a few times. The CDR3 DNA follows: TGTGCCAGCAGCTTAGGGACAGCGTATGGGGAGCAGTACTTC. This translates into CASSLGTAYGEQYF. The J gene is TRBJ2-7, the V gene TRBV2; 7 bases are shared with TRBD1. The CDR3 contains 14 residues. The V segment lost 6 bases and the J segment 7 bases; nucleotides outside the gene matches: 12. CDR1 is SNHLY, CDR2 FYNNEI, per germline.

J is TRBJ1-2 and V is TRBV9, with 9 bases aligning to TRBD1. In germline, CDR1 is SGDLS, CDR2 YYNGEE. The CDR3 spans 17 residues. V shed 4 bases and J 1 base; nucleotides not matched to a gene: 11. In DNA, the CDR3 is TGTGCCAGCAGCCGACAGGGGGGAACGAAGAGTAACTATGGCTACACCTTC. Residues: CASSRQGGTKSNYGYTF.

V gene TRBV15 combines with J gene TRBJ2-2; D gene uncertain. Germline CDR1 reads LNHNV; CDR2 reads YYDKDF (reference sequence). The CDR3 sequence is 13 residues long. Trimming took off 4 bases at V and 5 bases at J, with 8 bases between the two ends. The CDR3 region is CATSTVATGELFF. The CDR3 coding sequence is TGTGCCACCAGCACCGTAGCTACCGGGGAGCTGTTTTTT.

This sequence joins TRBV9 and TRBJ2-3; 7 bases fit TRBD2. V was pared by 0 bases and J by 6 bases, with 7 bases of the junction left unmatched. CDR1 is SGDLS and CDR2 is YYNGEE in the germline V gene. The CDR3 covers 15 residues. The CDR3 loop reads CASSVAVGGLDTQYF. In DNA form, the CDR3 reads TGTGCCAGCAGCGTAGCCGTCGGGGGGTTGGATACGCAGTATTTT.

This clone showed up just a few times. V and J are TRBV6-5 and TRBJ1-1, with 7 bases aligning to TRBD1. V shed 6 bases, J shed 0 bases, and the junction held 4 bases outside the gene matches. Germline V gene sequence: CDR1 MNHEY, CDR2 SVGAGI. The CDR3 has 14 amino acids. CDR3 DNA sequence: TGTGCCAGCAGCGTAGGGGGCCTGAACACTGAAGCTTTCTTT. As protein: CASSVGGLNTEAFF.

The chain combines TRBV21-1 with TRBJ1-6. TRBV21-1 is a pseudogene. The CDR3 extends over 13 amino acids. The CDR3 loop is CASSKVEGGSLHF. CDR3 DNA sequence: TGTGCCAGCAGCAAAGTCGAAGGAGGGTCACTCCACTTT.

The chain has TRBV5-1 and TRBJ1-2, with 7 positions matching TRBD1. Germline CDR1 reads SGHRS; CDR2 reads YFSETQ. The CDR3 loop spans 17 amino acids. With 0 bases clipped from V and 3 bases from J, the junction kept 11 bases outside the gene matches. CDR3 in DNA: TGCGCCAGCAGCTTGGCCGCGGGAGGGGGCCTCGACTATGGCTACACCTTC. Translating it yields CASSLAAGGGLDYGYTF.

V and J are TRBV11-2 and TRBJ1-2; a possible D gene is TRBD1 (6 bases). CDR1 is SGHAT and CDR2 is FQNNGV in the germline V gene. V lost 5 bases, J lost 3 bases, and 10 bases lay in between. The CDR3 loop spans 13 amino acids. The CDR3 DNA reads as TGTGCCAGCAGCACCAGACAGGACTATGGCTACACCTTC. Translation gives CASSTRQDYGYTF.

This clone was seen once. CDR3 DNA sequence: TGCGCCAGCAGTGTTAGGCTAGCGGGCAATGAGCAGTTCTTC. It specifies CASSVRLAGNEQFF. The chain employs TRBV10-2 and TRBJ2-1, with 8 bases lining up with TRBD2. CDR1 is WSHSY and CDR2 is SAAADI in the germline V gene. Unmatched junction bases numbered 5, after V lost 4 bases and J lost 6 bases. The CDR3 consists of 14 residues.

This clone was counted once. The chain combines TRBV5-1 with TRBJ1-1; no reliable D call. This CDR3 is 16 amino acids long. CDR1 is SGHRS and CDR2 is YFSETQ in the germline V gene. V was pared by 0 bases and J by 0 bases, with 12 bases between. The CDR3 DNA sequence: TGCGCCAGCAGCTTGGACCCCCGAGGGATGAACACTGAAGCTTTCTTT. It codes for CASSLDPRGMNTEAFF.